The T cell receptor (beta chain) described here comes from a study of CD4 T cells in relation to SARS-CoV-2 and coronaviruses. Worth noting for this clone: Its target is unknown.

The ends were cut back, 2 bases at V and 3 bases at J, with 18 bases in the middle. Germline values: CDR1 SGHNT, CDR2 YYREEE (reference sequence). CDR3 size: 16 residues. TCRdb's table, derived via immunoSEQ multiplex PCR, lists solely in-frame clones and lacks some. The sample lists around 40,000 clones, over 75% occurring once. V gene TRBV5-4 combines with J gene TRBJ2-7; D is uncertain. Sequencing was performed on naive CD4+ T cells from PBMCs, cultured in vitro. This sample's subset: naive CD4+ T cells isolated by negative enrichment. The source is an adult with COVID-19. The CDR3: CASSFSMRTGIYEQYF. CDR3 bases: TGTGCCAGCAGCTTTTCAATGAGGACGGGCATCTACGAGCAGTACTTC.